This TCR beta chain comes out of a study of T cells after posttransplantation cyclophosphamide (dated by TCRdb to the mid-2010s). About the investigation overall: The study tracked T cell repertoire reconstitution by TRB sequencing after myeloablative bone marrow transplantation using posttransplantation cyclophosphamide as GVHD prophylaxis. TRB sequencing was also done on up to 3 additional blood samples from 2 to 5.2 years after transplant in 3 patients, and on pretransplant blood from 4 patients. TRB sequencing was performed on blood from all 35 or so PTCy patients with 1-year posttransplant specimens. Public TRB sequences were searched against a database of over 3,600 sequences associated with responses to pathogens, tumor antigens, self-antigens and alloantigens. Antigen receptor sequencing covered samples from some 35 PTCy-treated patients and fewer than 20 of their related bone marrow donors. Because TRA and TRB clonality correlated tightly in ten or so samples, later TCR analyses were limited to TRB. Study-wide findings and limitations: Across approximately 41 patients, TRB clonality was highly associated with recipient CMV seropositivity and CMV reactivation, and PTCy diversity was similar to diversity in CNI/methotrexate controls. The TRB repertoires of T cells infiltrating skin or the GI tract showed only limited overlap with the TRB repertoires found in blood. Donor-recipient similarity was low at 1-2 months but rose over the first year, and later blood repertoires were often dominated by donor CD8+ memory clones.

Between the V and J ends, shortened by 0 bases and 1 base respectively, the junction contains 10 bases. The germline V gene provides CDR1 SGDLS and CDR2 YYNGEE. The CDR3 starts with the cysteine, ends with the phenylalanine, and has 15 residues. The kept DNA is CDR3 alone, 45 bases in frame from the first base. Peripheral blood samples were provided by related bone marrow donors on the day of marrow donation. Peripheral blood and bone marrow mononuclear cells were isolated by Ficoll-Hypaque density centrifugation and cryopreserved. Genomic DNA was used for TRB sequencing, which was performed with the immunoSEQ assay at survey resolution or with the hsTCRB kit. From the authors' description of their analysis: The immunoSEQ software handled initial read processing, and the LymphoSeq R package was used for repertoire analyses. Clonality was computed as 1 minus normalized Shannon entropy; Gini coefficient was also calculated for each TRB dataset. To infer phenotypes in unsorted samples, TRB sequences from sorted subsets of the recipient or donor were mapped onto unsorted samples from the same recipient. TCRdb stores this immuneACCESS table with in-frame sequences only. Part of the clones is absent; in the studies checked, under half of the shortfall reflects unresolved V genes, and no reason is known for the rest. From that table come the V and J calls and clone size; the DNA was used to work out D and trimming. This sample comprises tens of thousands of clones, around 91% of them detected only once. 2.5% to 4% of the sample is in the top ten clones.

A remark on this clone: No antigen is known for it. No much larger clone exists at a distance of one base, and base qualities are not known.

Sequenced material: PBMCs. The chain joins TRBV9 to TRBJ2-5; the D gene identity is not certain. The receptor was derived from a woman in her 50s in good health and a related stem cell transplant donor. Read as DNA, the sequence is TGTGCCAGCAGCGTAGGGCCGCAGGCCCAAGAGACCCAGTACTTC. It translates to CASSVGPQAQETQYF. The CDR3, completed at both ends by the reference TRBV9 and TRBJ2-5 genes, gives the full variable domain DSGVTQTPKHLITATGQRVTLRCSPRSGDLSVYWYQQSLDQGLQFLIQYYNGEERAKGNILERFSAQQFPDLHSELNLSSLELGDSALYFCASSVGPQAQETQYFGPGTRLLVL.